These 28 T cell receptor beta chains originate from one sample sequenced in a study of HIV-infected patients and healthy controls. TCRdb independently ran MiXCR on the 5' RACE reads; one entry per CDR3 protein. Of 60,000 to 70,000 distinct CDR3 sequences in the sample, 15% to 20% are singletons; the top ten hold about 1.5%. Material: CD4+ T cells from blood. The receptors stem from a human donor in good health.

The rearrangement links TRBV6-2 or TRBV6-3 to TRBJ2-7; perhaps TRBD2 as D (5 bases). The ends were cut back, 8 bases at V and 0 bases at J, with 11 bases in the middle. The germline V gene has CDR1 MNHEY and CDR2 SVGEGT. The CDR3 runs 13 residues. The CDR3 sequence: CASGRGHSYEQYF. CDR3 bases: TGTGCCAGCGGCCGGGGTCACTCCTACGAGCAGTACTTC.

This clonotype was observed a handful of times. This chain uses TRBV2 with TRBJ2-7; 9 bases map to TRBD1. CDR1 and CDR2 (germline): SNHLY, FYNNEI. This CDR3 has 14 amino acids. With 4 bases clipped from V and 6 bases from J, the junction kept 7 bases outside the gene matches. CDR3 residues: CASSGDRGVGEQYF. The CDR3 nucleotides read TGTGCCAGCAGTGGTGACAGGGGGGTCGGCGAGCAGTACTTC.

This chain links TRBV10-3 with TRBJ2-5; D ambiguous. The length of the CDR3 is 13 residues. The germline V gene has CDR1 ENHRY and CDR2 SYGVKD. V was clipped by 4 bases and J by 2 bases, with 8 bases between them. Here the CDR3 DNA reads TGTGCCATCAGTGTTCTAGGTCAAGAGACCCAGTACTTC. The encoded protein is CAISVLGQETQYF.

This clonotype showed up many times. The rearrangement joins TRBV5-6 to TRBJ1-2, with 8 positions matching TRBD1. This CDR3 has 15 residues. The germline V gene has CDR1 SGHDT and CDR2 YYEEEE. Trimming took 3 bases from V and 1 from J; bases not matched to a gene: 5. The CDR3 is CASSWGQDYNYGYTF. The DNA of the CDR3 is TGTGCCAGCAGCTGGGGACAGGATTATAACTATGGCTACACCTTC.

This clonotype was counted at least ten times. This rearrangement joins TRBV20-1 to TRBJ1-1; D is undetermined. The CDR3 loop spans 14 amino acids. V dropped 1 base and J dropped 1 base, with 10 bases sitting between them. CDR1 is DFQATT and CDR2 is SNEGSKA in the germline V gene (reference sequence). The CDR3, as DNA: TGCAGTGCTAGAGGTGCCGGGAGGAACACTGAAGCTTTCTTT. It specifies CSARGAGRNTEAFF.

The CDR3 reads CASSQAGYTIYF. In DNA, the CDR3 is TGTGCCAGCAGCCAAGCAGGTTACACCATATATTTT. The V and J genes are TRBV4-2 and TRBJ1-3; no reliable D call. The germline V gene encodes CDR1 LGHNA and CDR2 YNFKEQ. The CDR3 runs 12 residues. The V gene lost 1 base and the J gene lost 8 bases, with 6 bases spanning the gap.

This clonotype has more than one count but fewer than ten. This rearrangement joins TRBV19 to TRBJ2-7; 14 bases match TRBD2. V was pared by 3 bases and J by 4 bases, with 5 bases of the junction left unmatched. Germline V lookup: CDR1 LNHDA, CDR2 SQIVND (reference sequence). The CDR3 has 16 amino acids. CDR3 coding DNA: TGTGCCAGTAGTATCGGTCGACTAGCGGGAGGGTACGAGCAGTACTTC. Protein product: CASSIGRLAGGYEQYF.

The chain employs TRBV7-8 and TRBJ1-3; no reliable D call. The CDR3 has 14 residues. Germline CDR1 is SGHVS and CDR2 is FQNEAQ. The V and J ends lost 2 bases and 4 bases respectively, with 9 bases between them. CDR3 DNA sequence: TGTGCCAGCAGCTTAAGGGAAGGGGGAAACACCATATATTTT. Protein sequence: CASSLREGGNTIYF.

The table lists this clonotype with many counts. The V call is TRBV20-1, the J call TRBJ2-4, with 7 bases aligning to TRBD2. With V trimmed by 3 bases and J by 1 base, 6 bases remained unmatched. This CDR3 is built from 15 residues. Germline V gene sequence: CDR1 DFQATT, CDR2 SNEGSKA (reference sequence). The CDR3 coding sequence is TGCAGTGCTAGGGCTAGCGGTCGGGCCAAAAACATTCAGTACTTC. Protein product: CSARASGRAKNIQYF.

Judged by abundance, this clonotype is medium-sized (0.01 to 0.1%). CDR3 residues: CAITKGGTRDSKAFF. CDR3 sequence (DNA): TGTGCCATCACCAAGGGGGGGACCCGGGACAGCAAAGCTTTCTTT. The chain carries TRBV10-3 and TRBJ1-1, with 7 bases matching TRBD1. This CDR3 contains 15 residues. J was trimmed by 9 bases and V by 7 bases; bases with no gene match: 17. Germline assignment: CDR1 ENHRY and CDR2 SYGVKD.

Many counts were recorded for this clonotype. This chain connects TRBV6-1 to TRBJ1-2; 7 bases match TRBD1. V gave up 5 bases and J gave up 0 bases; unmatched junction bases: 6. This CDR3 region has 15 residues. Germline assignment: CDR1 MNHNS and CDR2 SASEGT. The CDR3 coding sequence is TGTGCCAGCAGTAATCCCGGGACAGCTAACTATGGCTACACCTTC. Protein: CASSNPGTANYGYTF.

The table lists this clonotype with many counts. CDR3: CASSVQGGEQYF. The CDR3 DNA sequence: TGTGCCAGCAGCGTACAGGGCGGCGAGCAGTACTTC. The chain has TRBV6-5 and TRBJ2-7; D may be TRBD1 (6 bases). CDR1 and CDR2 (germline): MNHEY, SVGAGI. Trimming left V 6 bases short and J 6 bases short, with 12 bases between. The CDR3 has 12 residues.

This clonotype was picked up many times. CDR3 sequence: CASSQEVSGGYTF. DNA for the CDR3: TGTGCCAGCAGCCAAGAGGTATCGGGAGGCTACACCTTC. This chain uses TRBV3-1 with TRBJ1-2; D is ambiguous. V was cut by 0 bases and J by 8 bases, with 10 bases left in between. CDR1 and CDR2 from the germline V gene are LGHDT and YNNKEL (reference sequence). The CDR3 length is 13 residues.

This clonotype was counted between two and nine times. The chain links TRBV20-1 to TRBJ2-3, with 15 positions matching TRBD2. The CDR3 totals 17 residues. V trimming: 3 bases; J trimming: 0 bases; junction bases outside the gene matches: 4. Germline V lookup: CDR1 DFQATT, CDR2 SNEGSKA (reference sequence). For the CDR3, the DNA is TGCAGTGCTAGCCCGGGACTAGCGGGGGGAAGCACAGATACGCAGTATTTT. It specifies CSASPGLAGGSTDTQYF.

This sequence joins TRBV29-1 and TRBJ1-1, with D possibly being TRBD1 (6 bases). CDR1 and CDR2 (germline): SQVTM, ANQGSEA. The CDR3 consists of 13 residues. The V and J ends lost 6 bases and 4 bases respectively, with 15 bases between them. DNA for the CDR3: TGCAGCGTCGCCTGGGGGGGGGCCACTGAAGCTTTCTTT. Translation: CSVAWGGATEAFF.

This clonotype was counted many times. This chain connects TRBV11-2 to TRBJ2-3; TRBD2 agrees at 10 bases. After removal of 5 bases from V and 4 bases from J, the junction contained 6 bases not matched to a gene. Germline V lookup: CDR1 SGHAT, CDR2 FQNNGV. This CDR3 contains 15 residues. Written as DNA, the CDR3 is TGTGCCAGCAGCCTTCGGAGCGGGGGGGCAGATACGCAGTATTTT. This gives the protein CASSLRSGGADTQYF.

This chain links TRBV6-2 or TRBV6-3 with TRBJ2-3; D remains unclear. From germline, CDR1 is MNHEY and CDR2 SVGEGT. Trimming removed 0 bases at V and 2 bases at J, with 12 bases between. The CDR3 runs to 16 residues. CDR3 sequence reads: CASSYSPDHPTDTQYF. The CDR3 region has the DNA TGTGCCAGCAGTTACTCGCCGGATCATCCCACAGATACGCAGTATTTT.

The gene calls are TRBV6-5 and TRBJ2-3; a possible D gene is TRBD1 (5 bases). CDR1 is MNHEY and CDR2 is SVGAGI in the germline V gene. The CDR3 spans 15 residues. Trimming removed 5 bases from V and 1 base from J, with 13 bases in between. This CDR3 is CASSIGRARTDTQYF. CDR3 DNA sequence: TGTGCCAGCAGTATCGGCAGGGCCCGCACAGATACGCAGTATTTT.

The chain employs TRBV6-5 and TRBJ2-6; no reliable D call. The length of the CDR3 is 17 residues. Trimming took off 5 bases at V and 2 bases at J, with 16 bases between the two ends. Germline loops: CDR1 MNHEY, CDR2 SVGAGI. The DNA of the CDR3 is TGTGCCAGCAGTAGTCGGGCAGGTTTAGCTGGGGCCAACGTCCTGACTTTC. It translates to CASSSRAGLAGANVLTF.

The rearrangement uses TRBV5-1 and TRBJ2-7, with 7 bases lining up with TRBD1. The germline V gene encodes CDR1 SGHRS and CDR2 YFSETQ. CDR3 size: 14 residues. V lost 1 base to trimming and J lost 3 bases; unmatched junction nucleotides: 4. In DNA, the CDR3 is TGCGCCAGCAGCTTGTGGCAGGGGGACTACGAGCAGTACTTC. Its protein product is CASSLWQGDYEQYF.

The rearrangement uses TRBV5-1 and TRBJ2-5, with TRBD2 as a possible D gene (6 bases). The V and J ends lost 0 bases and 4 bases respectively, with 10 bases between them. This CDR3 region has 14 residues. Germline V gene data show CDR1 as SGHRS and CDR2 as YFSETQ. The CDR3 bases are TGCGCCAGCAGCTTGGCCAATAGCGGAGAGACCCAGTACTTC. Translating gives CASSLANSGETQYF.

The genes are TRBV20-1 and TRBJ2-5, with TRBD1 matching over 9 bases. Unmatched junction bases numbered 4, after V lost 7 bases and J lost 1 base. The CDR3 has 13 amino acids. The germline V gene encodes CDR1 DFQATT and CDR2 SNEGSKA (reference sequence). CDR3 region: CSVRQGGQETQYF. The CDR3 coding sequence is TGCAGTGTCAGACAGGGGGGCCAAGAGACCCAGTACTTC.

V and J are TRBV6-2 or TRBV6-3 and TRBJ1-4; no definite D call. In germline, CDR1 is MNHEY, CDR2 SVGEGT. The V and J ends lost 0 bases and 10 bases respectively, with 9 bases between them. The CDR3 spans 13 residues. The CDR3 is CASSYSMGGKLFF. In DNA form, the CDR3 reads TGTGCCAGCAGTTACTCGATGGGCGGAAAACTGTTTTTT.

The table lists this clonotype with a few counts. One end of the junction does not line up with germline, which may come from a read error. V usage is TRBV18 and J usage is TRBJ2-1; 15 positions match TRBD2. The CDR3 runs 18 residues. CDR1 and CDR2 from the germline V gene are KGHSH and LQKENI. CDR3 sequence reads: CASSSPGLAGGVYNEQFF. The CDR3 DNA reads as TGTGCCAGCTCATCACCGGGACTAGCGGGAGGCGTTTACAATGAGCAGTTCTTC.

This clonotype showed up many times. The V call is TRBV2, the J call TRBJ1-6, with D perhaps matching TRBD1 (6 bases). The CDR3 is 15 residues long. Germline CDR1 reads SNHLY; CDR2 reads FYNNEI. Trimming removed 7 bases from V and 6 bases from J, with 16 bases in between. CDR3 sequence reads: CASNYRESLNSPLHF. CDR3 nucleotide sequence: TGTGCCAGCAATTACAGGGAGTCGCTTAATTCACCCCTCCACTTT. Filled out from reference TRBV2 and TRBJ1-6, the complete variable domain reads EPEVTQTPSHQVTQMGQEVILRCVPISNHLYFYWYRQILGQKVEFLVSFYNNEISEKSEIFDDQFSVERPDGSNFTLKIRSTKLEDSAMYFCASNYRESLNSPLHFGNGTRLTVT.

V is TRBV6-1 and J is TRBJ2-1; 8 nucleotides line up with TRBD1. Germline-derived CDR1 and CDR2 are MNHNS and SASEGT. The V segment lost 2 bases and the J segment 4 bases; nucleotides outside the gene matches: 10. The CDR3 runs 17 residues. The CDR3: CASSEHGGQGLYNEQFF. Here the CDR3 DNA reads TGTGCCAGCAGTGAACACGGTGGACAGGGCCTATACAATGAGCAGTTCTTC.

This sequence joins TRBV16 and TRBJ1-1; D is unresolved. Trimming removed 0 bases at V and 4 bases at J, with 24 bases between. In germline, CDR1 is KGHSY, CDR2 FQNENV. The CDR3 has 19 amino acids. The CDR3 coding sequence is TGTGCCAGCAGCCAATCAGTACTGGCAGGCTGGGTAGTTGGCACTGAAGCTTTCTTT. This sequence encodes CASSQSVLAGWVVGTEAFF.

At least ten counts were recorded for this clonotype. V and J are TRBV29-1 and TRBJ2-3; 11 bases align to TRBD1. Germline V gives CDR1 SQVTM, CDR2 ANQGSEA. The CDR3 has 13 residues. After removal of 6 bases from V and 3 bases from J, the junction contained 2 bases not matched to a gene. In nucleotides, the CDR3 is TGCAGCGTAGGACAGGGGGCAACAGATACGCAGTATTTT. Protein sequence: CSVGQGATDTQYF.